Listed below are T cell receptor beta chains from one sample, sequenced in a study of memory CD4+ T cells and cytomegalovirus serostatus. Produced via immunoSEQ multiplex PCR; TCRdb's table is partial and in-frame only. The data contain about 75,000 clones, approximately 78% of them singletons. The sample was memory CD4+ T cells from blood. Every receptor here comes from an adult in good health and CMV-seropositive. Each CDR3 is given with its conserved first and last residue. D genes are given only for firm matches. Only some rows state a clone size, as once, few, many or a class for expanded clones.

v_call,clone_size,d_call,j_call,cdr3_nt,cdr3_aa
TRBV5-1,NA,NA,TRBJ1-4,TGCGCCAGCAGCTTTGACAGAACAACTAATGAAAAACTGTTTTTT,CASSFDRTTNEKLFF
TRBV2,few,TRBD2,TRBJ2-4,TGTGCCAGCAGGGATAGCGGGGGTTCAAACATTCAGTACTTC,CASRDSGGSNIQYF
TRBV18,once,NA,TRBJ2-3,TGTGCCAGCTCACCCGCAGGGACGGCAGATACGCAGTATTTT,CASSPAGTADTQYF
TRBV4-3,NA,NA,TRBJ2-2,TGCGCCAGCAGCCAAACCGGGGCCGGCACCGGGGAGCTGTTTTTT,CASSQTGAGTGELFF
TRBV28,few,NA,TRBJ1-5,TGTGCCAGCTTCAGAGGGAGTAGCAATCAGCCCCAGCATTTT,CASFRGSSNQPQHF
TRBV11-2,once,TRBD1,TRBJ1-2,TGTGCCAGCAGCCCCAGGGGGCCTAACTATGGCTACACCTTC,CASSPRGPNYGYTF
TRBV6-6,NA,TRBD2,TRBJ2-1,TGTGCCAGCAGTGCTCTAGCGGTTACCTACAATGAGCAGTTCTTC,CASSALAVTYNEQFF
TRBV7-2,NA,NA,TRBJ2-1,TGTGCCAGCAGCTTAGTGGCGGGGGCGTACAATGAGCAGTTCTTC,CASSLVAGAYNEQFF
TRBV7-9,NA,NA,TRBJ1-1,TGTGCCAGCAGCTTAGGGGGGACGAAAGCTTTCTTT,CASSLGGTKAFF
TRBV30,NA,NA,TRBJ1-1,TGTGCCTGGAACATGAACACTGAAGCTTTCTTT,CAWNMNTEAFF
TRBV2,NA,TRBD1,TRBJ2-1,TGTGCCAGCGGCAGGGACAGGGGTCGTGAGCAGTTCTTC,CASGRDRGREQFF
TRBV5-1,NA,TRBD1,TRBJ1-1,TGCGCCAGCAGCAGAGCGACAGGGGGAGGGACTGAAGCTTTCTTT,CASSRATGGGTEAFF
TRBV5-1,NA,NA,TRBJ2-5,TGCGCCAGCAGCTTGGGTATCAGCGAGACCCAGTACTTC,CASSLGISETQYF
TRBV7-7,NA,TRBD1,TRBJ2-2,TGTGCCAGCAGCCGCCTGGGGACAGGTGACACCGGGGAGCTGTTTTTT,CASSRLGTGDTGELFF
TRBV6-1,NA,NA,TRBJ1-1,TGTGCCAGCATCCCCCCACCAAGGAACACTGAAGCTTTCTTT,CASIPPPRNTEAFF
TRBV2,NA,TRBD1,TRBJ1-5,TGTGCCAGCAGTATGGACAGGGATCAGCCCCAGCATTTT,CASSMDRDQPQHF
TRBV15,NA,NA,TRBJ1-5,TGTGCCACCAGCAGAGATACGGTGGTAGGTCAGCCCCAGCATTTT,CATSRDTVVGQPQHF
TRBV4-2,few,NA,TRBJ1-2,TGTGCCAGCAGCCAAGATAACACCTACGGGGCTAACTATGGCTACACCTTC,CASSQDNTYGANYGYTF
TRBV30,NA,NA,TRBJ2-1,TGTGCCTGGAGTGAACAGGGATCTGAGCAGTTCTTC,CAWSEQGSEQFF
TRBV7-9,NA,NA,TRBJ2-1,TGTGCCAGCAGCTTAGCAGACAATGAGCAGTTCTTC,CASSLADNEQFF
TRBV5-1,NA,TRBD1,TRBJ2-5,TGCGCCAGCAGCTTGAATGGACAGGGGGAAGAGACCCAGTACTTC,CASSLNGQGEETQYF
TRBV6-6,few,NA,TRBJ1-5,TGTGCCAGCAAAGGACAGAGGAATAGCAATCAGCCCCAGCATTTT,CASKGQRNSNQPQHF
TRBV7-9,NA,NA,TRBJ2-1,TGTGCCAGCAGCCTCAACGTCGGCGCCGGAAATGAGCAGTTCTTC,CASSLNVGAGNEQFF